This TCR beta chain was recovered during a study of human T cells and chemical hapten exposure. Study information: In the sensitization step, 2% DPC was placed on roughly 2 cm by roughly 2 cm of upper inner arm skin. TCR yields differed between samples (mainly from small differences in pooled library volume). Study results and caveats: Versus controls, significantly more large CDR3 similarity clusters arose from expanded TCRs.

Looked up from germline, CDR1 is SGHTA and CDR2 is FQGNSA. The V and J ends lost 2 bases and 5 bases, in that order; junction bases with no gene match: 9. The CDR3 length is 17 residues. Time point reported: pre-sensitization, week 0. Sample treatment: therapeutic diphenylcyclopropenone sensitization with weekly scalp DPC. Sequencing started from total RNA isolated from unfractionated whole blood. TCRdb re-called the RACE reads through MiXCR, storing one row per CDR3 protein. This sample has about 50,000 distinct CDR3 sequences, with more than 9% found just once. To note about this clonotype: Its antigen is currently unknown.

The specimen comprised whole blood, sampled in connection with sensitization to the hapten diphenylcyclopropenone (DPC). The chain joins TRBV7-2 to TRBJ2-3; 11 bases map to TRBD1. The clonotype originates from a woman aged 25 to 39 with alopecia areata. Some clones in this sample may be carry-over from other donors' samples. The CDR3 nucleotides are TGTGCCAGCAGCTTATACGGGACAGGGGGGTCGGTAGATACGCAGTATTTT. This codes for CASSLYGTGGSVDTQYF.